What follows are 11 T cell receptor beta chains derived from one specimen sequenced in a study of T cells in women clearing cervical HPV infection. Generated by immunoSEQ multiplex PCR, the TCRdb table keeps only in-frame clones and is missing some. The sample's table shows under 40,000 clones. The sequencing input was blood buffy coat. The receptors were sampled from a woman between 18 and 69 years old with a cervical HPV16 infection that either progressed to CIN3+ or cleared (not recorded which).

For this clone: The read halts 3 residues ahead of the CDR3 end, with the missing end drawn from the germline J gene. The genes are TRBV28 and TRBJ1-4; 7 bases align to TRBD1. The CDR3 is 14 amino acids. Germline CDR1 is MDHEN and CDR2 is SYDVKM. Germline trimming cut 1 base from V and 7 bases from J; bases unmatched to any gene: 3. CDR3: CASSLSYRGEKLFF. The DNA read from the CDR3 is TGTGCCAGCAGTTTATCTTACAGGGGTGAAAAA.

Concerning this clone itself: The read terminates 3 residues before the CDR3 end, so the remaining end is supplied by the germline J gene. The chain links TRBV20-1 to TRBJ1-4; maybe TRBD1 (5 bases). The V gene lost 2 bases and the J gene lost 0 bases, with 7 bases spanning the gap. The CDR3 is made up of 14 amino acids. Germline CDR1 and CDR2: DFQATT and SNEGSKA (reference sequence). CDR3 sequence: CSARSRATNEKLFF. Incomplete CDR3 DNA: TGCAGTGCTAGAAGCAGGGCAACTAATGAAAAA.

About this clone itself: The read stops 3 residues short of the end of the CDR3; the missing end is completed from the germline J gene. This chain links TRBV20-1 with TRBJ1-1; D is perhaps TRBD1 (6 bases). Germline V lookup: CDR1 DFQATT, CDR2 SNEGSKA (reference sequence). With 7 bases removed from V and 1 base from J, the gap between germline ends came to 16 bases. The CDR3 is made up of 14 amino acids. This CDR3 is CSVLRGGQNTEAFF. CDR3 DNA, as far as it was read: TGCAGTGTTTTGAGGGGGGGCCAGAACACTGAA.

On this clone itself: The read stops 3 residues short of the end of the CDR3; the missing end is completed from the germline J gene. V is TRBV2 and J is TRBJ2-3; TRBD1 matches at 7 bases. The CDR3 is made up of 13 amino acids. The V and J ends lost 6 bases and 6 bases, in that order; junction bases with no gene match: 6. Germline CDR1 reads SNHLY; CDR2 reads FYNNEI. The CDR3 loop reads CASRGTGEDTQYF. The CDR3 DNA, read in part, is TGTGCCAGCAGGGGAACAGGGGAGGATACG.

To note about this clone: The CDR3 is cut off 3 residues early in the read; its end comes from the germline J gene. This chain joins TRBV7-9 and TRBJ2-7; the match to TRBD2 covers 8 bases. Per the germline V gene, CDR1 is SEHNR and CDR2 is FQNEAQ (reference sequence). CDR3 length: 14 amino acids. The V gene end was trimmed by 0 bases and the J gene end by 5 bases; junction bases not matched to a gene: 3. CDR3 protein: CASSLAGLDNEQYF. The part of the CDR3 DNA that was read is TGTGCCAGCAGCTTAGCGGGACTAGACAACGAG.

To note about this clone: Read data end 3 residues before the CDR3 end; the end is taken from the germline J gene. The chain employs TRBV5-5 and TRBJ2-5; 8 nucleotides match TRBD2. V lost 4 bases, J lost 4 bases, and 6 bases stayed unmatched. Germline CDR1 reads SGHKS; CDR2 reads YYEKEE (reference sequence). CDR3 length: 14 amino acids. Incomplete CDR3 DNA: TGTGCCAGCAGCCGGCCGGGACTAGGAGAGACC. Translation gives CASSRPGLGET. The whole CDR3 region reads CASSRPGLGETQYF.

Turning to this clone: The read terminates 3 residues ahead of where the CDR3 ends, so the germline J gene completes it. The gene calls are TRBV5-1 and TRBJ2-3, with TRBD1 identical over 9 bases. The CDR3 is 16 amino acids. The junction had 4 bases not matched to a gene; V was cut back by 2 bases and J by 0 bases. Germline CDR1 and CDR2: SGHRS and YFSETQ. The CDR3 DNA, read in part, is TGCGCCAGCAGCTTACAGGGGGCTAAGAGCACAGATACG. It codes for CASSLQGAKSTDT. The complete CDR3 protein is CASSLQGAKSTDTQYF. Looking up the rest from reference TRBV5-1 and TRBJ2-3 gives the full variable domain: KAGVTQTPRYLIKTRGQQVTLSCSPISGHRSVSWYQQTPGQGLQFLFEYFSETQRNKGNFPGRFSGRQFSNSRSEMNVSTLELGDSALYLCASSLQGAKSTDTQYFGPGTRLTVL.

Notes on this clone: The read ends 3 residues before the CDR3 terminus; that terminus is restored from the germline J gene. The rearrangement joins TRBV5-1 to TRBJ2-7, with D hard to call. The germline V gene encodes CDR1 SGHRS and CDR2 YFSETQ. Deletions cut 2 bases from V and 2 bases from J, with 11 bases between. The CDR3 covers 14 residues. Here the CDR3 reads CASSFTYTTYEQYF. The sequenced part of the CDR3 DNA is TGCGCCAGCAGCTTTACCTATACGACCTACGAG. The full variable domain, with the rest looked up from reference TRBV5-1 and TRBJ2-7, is KAGVTQTPRYLIKTRGQQVTLSCSPISGHRSVSWYQQTPGQGLQFLFEYFSETQRNKGNFPGRFSGRQFSNSRSEMNVSTLELGDSALYLCASSFTYTTYEQYFGPGTRLTVT.

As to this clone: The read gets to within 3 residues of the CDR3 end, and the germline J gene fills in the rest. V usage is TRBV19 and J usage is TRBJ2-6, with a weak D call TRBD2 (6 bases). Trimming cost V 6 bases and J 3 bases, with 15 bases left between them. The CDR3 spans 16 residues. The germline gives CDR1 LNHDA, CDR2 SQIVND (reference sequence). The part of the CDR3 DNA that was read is TGTGCCAGTAGCACCCCGGAGGGGAGTGGGGCCAACGTC. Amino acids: CASSTPEGSGANV. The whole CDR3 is CASSTPEGSGANVLTF.

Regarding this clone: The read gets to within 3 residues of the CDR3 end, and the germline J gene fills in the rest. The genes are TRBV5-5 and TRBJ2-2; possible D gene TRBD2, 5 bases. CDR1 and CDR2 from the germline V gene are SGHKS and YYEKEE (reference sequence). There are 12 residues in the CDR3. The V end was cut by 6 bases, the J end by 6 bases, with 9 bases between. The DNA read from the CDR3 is TGTGCCAGCACCCTCGGGGCCGGGGAG. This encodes CASTLGAGE. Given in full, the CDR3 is CASTLGAGELFF.

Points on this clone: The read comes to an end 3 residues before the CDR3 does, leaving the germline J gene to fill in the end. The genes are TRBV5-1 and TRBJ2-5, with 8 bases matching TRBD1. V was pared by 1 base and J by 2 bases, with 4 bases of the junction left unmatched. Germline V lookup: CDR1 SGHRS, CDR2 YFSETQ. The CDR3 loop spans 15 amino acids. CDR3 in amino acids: CASSLPGTGQETQYF. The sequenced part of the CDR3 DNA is TGCGCCAGCAGCTTGCCCGGGACAGGACAAGAGACC. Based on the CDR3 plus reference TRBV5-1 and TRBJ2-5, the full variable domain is KAGVTQTPRYLIKTRGQQVTLSCSPISGHRSVSWYQQTPGQGLQFLFEYFSETQRNKGNFPGRFSGRQFSNSRSEMNVSTLELGDSALYLCASSLPGTGQETQYFGPGTRLLVL.